The 11 T cell receptor beta chains below were found in one sample sequenced in a study of blood T cell repertoires in COVID-19. Clones were read by immunoSEQ multiplex PCR, and TCRdb kept only the in-frame ones, dropping some. The sample consists of 100,000 or so clones, almost 80% of them appearing once. Sequencing was performed on peripheral blood. These receptors all come from a woman in her 70s with acute or convalescent COVID-19.

This clone has only one observation. The V and J genes are TRBV5-1 and TRBJ1-4; no clear D gene. The CDR3 sequence is 15 residues long. V was clipped by 0 bases and J by 7 bases, with 13 bases between them. Germline-derived CDR1 and CDR2 are SGHRS and YFSETQ. The CDR3 coding sequence is TGCGCCAGCAGCTTGGGTCCGGGGTTTGGTGAAAAACTGTTTTTT. Protein sequence: CASSLGPGFGEKLFF.

This clone was seen only once. The chain is built from TRBV13 and TRBJ1-1; 8 positions agree with TRBD1. This CDR3 comprises 13 residues. Germline V gives CDR1 PRHDT, CDR2 FYEKMQ (reference sequence). V shed 5 bases and J 4 bases; nucleotides not matched to a gene: 3. Here the CDR3 reads CASSPRGPTEAFF. The CDR3 DNA reads TGTGCCAGCAGCCCCAGGGGGCCCACTGAAGCTTTCTTT.

This chain links TRBV4-1 with TRBJ2-3, with TRBD1 as a possible D gene (5 bases). From germline, CDR1 is MGHRA and CDR2 YSYEKL. The ends were cut back, 4 bases at V and 5 bases at J, with 16 bases in the middle. This CDR3 contains 15 residues. The CDR3 DNA follows: TGCGCCAGCAGCCTACAAGGGCAGGGAAAAGATACGCAGTATTTT. This translates into CASSLQGQGKDTQYF.

The chain employs TRBV2 and TRBJ2-2, with a tentative D call TRBD2 (5 bases). The CDR3 runs 16 residues. The V gene's germline CDR1 is SNHLY and CDR2 FYNNEI. Trimming pared 2 bases from V and 3 bases from J, leaving 13 bases between. The chain's CDR3 is CASSELGFGDTGELFF. In DNA form, the CDR3 reads TGTGCCAGCAGTGAACTGGGCTTCGGGGACACCGGGGAGCTGTTTTTT.

The rearrangement uses TRBV6-1 and TRBJ1-1; D is ambiguous. In germline, CDR1 is MNHNS, CDR2 SASEGT. The CDR3 spans 13 residues. Between the trimmed V and J ends, which lost 2 bases and 7 bases, there was a span of 11 bases. The CDR3 DNA sequence: TGTGCCAGCAGTGAATACAACCAAAATGAAGCTTTCTTT. Its protein product is CASSEYNQNEAFF.

J is TRBJ2-1 and V is TRBV7-2, with 8 bases fitting TRBD2. The CDR3 is 14 amino acids. With 5 bases clipped from V and 16 bases from J, the junction kept 16 bases outside the gene matches. CDR1 and CDR2 (germline): SGHTA, FQGNSA. CDR3 nucleotides: TGTGCCAGCAGCACCAATTCCGGGACTAGTCAGCCTTTCTTC. Protein product: CASSTNSGTSQPFF.

V is TRBV5-1 and J is TRBJ1-6, with D unresolved. The V gene lost 4 bases and the J gene lost 7 bases, with 12 bases spanning the gap. The CDR3 is made up of 14 amino acids. CDR1 SGHRS and CDR2 YFSETQ come from the germline V gene. CDR3: CASSPRVDNSPLHF. CDR3 nucleotides: TGCGCCAGCAGCCCCCGGGTTGACAATTCACCCCTCCACTTT.

The V and J genes are TRBV6-1 and TRBJ2-2; D unclear. Germline V gene lookup returns CDR1 MNHNS and CDR2 SASEGT. The CDR3 length is 14 residues. Trimming removed 2 bases at V and 1 base at J, with 5 bases between. Here the CDR3 DNA reads TGTGCCAGCAGTGAACTCGGGAACACCGGGGAGCTGTTTTTT. Amino acids: CASSELGNTGELFF.

The chain carries TRBV7-6 and TRBJ2-2, with D perhaps TRBD2 (5 bases). V lost 5 bases to trimming and J lost 8 bases, with 12 bases between them. This CDR3 contains 13 residues. Germline CDR1 is SGHVS and CDR2 is FNYEAQ. The CDR3 here is CASSPEVGGELFF. In DNA form, the CDR3 reads TGTGCCAGCAGCCCGGAGGTTGGGGGGGAGCTGTTTTTT.

CDR3 bases: TGTGCCATCGCCAGACAGGGAAGACTAGCGGGGGCCCGCAATGAGCAGTTCTTC. Encoded protein: CAIARQGRLAGARNEQFF. The rearrangement links TRBV10-3 to TRBJ2-1; the match to TRBD2 covers 12 bases. CDR1 ENHRY and CDR2 SYGVKD come from the germline V gene. CDR3 size: 18 residues. Unmatched junction bases numbered 17, after V lost 8 bases and J lost 6 bases.

The chain couples TRBV18 to TRBJ1-3; possibly TRBD1 for D (5 bases). The CDR3 runs to 13 residues. Trimming took 9 bases from V and 4 from J, leaving 13 bases between them. Germline loops: CDR1 KGHSH, CDR2 LQKENI. Written as DNA, the CDR3 is TGTGCCAGTTTGCAGGGACTCGGAAACACCATATATTTT. Its protein is CASLQGLGNTIYF.